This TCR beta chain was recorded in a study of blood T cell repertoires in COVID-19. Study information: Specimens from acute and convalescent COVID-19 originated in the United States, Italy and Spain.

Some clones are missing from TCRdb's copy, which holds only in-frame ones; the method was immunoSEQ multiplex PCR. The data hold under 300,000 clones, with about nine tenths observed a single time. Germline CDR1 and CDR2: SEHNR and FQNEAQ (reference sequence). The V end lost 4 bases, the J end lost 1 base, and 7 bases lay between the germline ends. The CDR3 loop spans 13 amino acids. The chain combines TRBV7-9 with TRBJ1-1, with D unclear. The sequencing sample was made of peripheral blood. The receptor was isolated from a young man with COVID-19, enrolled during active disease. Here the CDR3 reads CASSYTENTEAFF. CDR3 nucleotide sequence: TGTGCCAGCAGCTATACAGAGAACACTGAAGCTTTCTTT.